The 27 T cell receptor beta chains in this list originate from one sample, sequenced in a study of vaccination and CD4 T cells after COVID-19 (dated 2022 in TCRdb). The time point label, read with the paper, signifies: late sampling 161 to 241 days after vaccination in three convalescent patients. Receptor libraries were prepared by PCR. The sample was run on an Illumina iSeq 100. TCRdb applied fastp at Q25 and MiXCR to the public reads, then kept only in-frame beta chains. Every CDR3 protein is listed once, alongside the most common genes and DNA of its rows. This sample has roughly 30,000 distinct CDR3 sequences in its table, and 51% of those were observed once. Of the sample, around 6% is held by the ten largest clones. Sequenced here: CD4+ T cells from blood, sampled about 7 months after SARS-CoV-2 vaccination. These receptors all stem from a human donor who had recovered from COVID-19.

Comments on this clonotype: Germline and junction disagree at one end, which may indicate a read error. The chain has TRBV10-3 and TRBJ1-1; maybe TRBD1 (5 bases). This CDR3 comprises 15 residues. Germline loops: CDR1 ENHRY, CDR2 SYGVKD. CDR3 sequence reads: CAISEWGLENTGAFF. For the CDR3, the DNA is TGTGCCATCAGTGAGTGGGGACTCGAGAACACTGGAGCTTTCTTT.

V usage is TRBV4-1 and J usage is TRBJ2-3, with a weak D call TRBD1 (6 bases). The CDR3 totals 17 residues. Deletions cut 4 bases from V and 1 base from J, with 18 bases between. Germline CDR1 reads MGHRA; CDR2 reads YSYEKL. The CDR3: CASSRVTQGPGTDTQYF. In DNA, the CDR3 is TGCGCCAGCAGCCGCGTGACACAGGGACCAGGCACAGATACGCAGTATTTT.

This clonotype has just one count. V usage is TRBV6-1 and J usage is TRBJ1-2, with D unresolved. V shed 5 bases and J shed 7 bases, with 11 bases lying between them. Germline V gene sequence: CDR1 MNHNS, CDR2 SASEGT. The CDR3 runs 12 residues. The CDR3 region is CASSNTDGGYTF. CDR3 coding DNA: TGTGCCAGCAGTAATACGGACGGTGGCTACACCTTC.

DNA for the CDR3: TGCAGTGCTAGAGAGTCAGTAGGGCAGCCCCAGCATTTT. It translates to CSARESVGQPQHF. The J gene is TRBJ1-5, the V gene TRBV20-1; D call uncertain. Trimming stripped 0 bases from V and 7 bases from J, with 10 bases between. The CDR3 sequence is 13 residues long. From germline, CDR1 is DFQATT and CDR2 SNEGSKA (reference sequence).

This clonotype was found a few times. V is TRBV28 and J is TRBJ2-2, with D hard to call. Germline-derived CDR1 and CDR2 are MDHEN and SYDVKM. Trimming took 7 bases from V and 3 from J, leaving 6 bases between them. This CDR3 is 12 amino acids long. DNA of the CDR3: TGTGCCAGCAAATTTTACACCGGGGAGCTGTTTTTT. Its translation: CASKFYTGELFF.

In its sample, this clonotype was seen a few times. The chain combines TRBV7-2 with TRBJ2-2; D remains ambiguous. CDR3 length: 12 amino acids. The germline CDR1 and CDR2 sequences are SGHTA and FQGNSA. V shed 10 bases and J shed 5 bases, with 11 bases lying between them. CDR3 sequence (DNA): TGTGCCACGGGTGGCGTTACCGGGGAGCTGTTTTTT. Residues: CATGGVTGELFF.

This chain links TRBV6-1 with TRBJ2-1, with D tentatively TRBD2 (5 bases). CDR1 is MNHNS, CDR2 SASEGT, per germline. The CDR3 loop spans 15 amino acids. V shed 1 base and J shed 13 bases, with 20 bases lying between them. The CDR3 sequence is CASSEGRSGETAQFF. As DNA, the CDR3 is TGTGCCAGCAGTGAAGGCCGCAGCGGAGAAACTGCTCAGTTCTTC.

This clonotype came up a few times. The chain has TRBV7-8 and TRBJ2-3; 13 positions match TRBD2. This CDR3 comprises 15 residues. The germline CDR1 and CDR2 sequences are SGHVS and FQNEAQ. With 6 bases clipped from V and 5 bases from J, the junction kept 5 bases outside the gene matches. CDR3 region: CASRATSGRLDTQYF. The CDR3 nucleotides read TGTGCCAGCAGAGCGACTAGCGGGAGGTTAGATACGCAGTATTTT.

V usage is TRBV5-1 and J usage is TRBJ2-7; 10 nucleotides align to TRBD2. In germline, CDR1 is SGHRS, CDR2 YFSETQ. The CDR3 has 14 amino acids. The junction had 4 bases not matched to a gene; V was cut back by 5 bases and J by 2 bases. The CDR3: CASSSLAGPYEQYF. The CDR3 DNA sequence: TGCGCCAGCAGTTCACTAGCGGGACCCTACGAGCAGTACTTC.

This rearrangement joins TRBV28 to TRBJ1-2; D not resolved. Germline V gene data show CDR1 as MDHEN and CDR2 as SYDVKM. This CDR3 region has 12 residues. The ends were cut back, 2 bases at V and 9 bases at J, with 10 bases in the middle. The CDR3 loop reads CASSLLSPSYTF. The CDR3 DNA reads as TGTGCCAGCAGTTTACTCAGCCCCAGCTACACCTTC.

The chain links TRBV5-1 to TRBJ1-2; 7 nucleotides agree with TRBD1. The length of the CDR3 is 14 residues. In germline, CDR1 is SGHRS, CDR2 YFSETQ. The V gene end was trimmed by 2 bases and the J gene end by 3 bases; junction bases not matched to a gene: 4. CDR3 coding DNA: TGCGCCAGCAGCTTAACAGGGGACGACTATGGCTACACCTTC. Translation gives CASSLTGDDYGYTF.

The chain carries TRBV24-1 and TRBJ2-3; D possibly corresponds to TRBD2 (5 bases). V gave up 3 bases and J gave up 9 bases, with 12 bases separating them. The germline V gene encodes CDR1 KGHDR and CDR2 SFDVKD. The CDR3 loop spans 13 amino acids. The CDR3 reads CATSDPPGYTQYF. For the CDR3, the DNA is TGTGCCACCAGTGATCCCCCGGGGTACACGCAGTATTTT.

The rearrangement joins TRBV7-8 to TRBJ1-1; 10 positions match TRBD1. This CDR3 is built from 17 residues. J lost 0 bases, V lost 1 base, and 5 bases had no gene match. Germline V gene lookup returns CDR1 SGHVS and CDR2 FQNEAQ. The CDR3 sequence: CASSLEPTGGLNTEAFF. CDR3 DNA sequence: TGTGCCAGCAGCTTAGAGCCGACAGGGGGCTTGAACACTGAAGCTTTCTTT.

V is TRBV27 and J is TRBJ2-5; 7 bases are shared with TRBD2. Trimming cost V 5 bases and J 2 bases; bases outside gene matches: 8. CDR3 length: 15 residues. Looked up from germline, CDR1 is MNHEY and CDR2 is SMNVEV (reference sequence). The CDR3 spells CASSPLGGSQETQYF. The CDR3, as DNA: TGTGCCAGCAGTCCCCTTGGCGGGAGTCAAGAGACCCAGTACTTC.

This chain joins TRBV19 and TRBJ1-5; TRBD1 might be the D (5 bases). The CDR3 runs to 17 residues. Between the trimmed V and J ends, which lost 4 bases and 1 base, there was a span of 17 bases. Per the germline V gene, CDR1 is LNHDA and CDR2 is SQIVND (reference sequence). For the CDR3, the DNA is TGTGCCAGTAGTACAGGGACCGGGTACCACAGCAATCAGCCCCAGCATTTT. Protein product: CASSTGTGYHSNQPQHF.

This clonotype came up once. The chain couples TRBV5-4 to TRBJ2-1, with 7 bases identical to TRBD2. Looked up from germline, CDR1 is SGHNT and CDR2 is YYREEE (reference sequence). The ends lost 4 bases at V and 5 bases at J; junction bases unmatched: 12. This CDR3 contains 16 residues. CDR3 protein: CASSPPGLTGDNEQFF. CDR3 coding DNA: TGTGCCAGCAGCCCACCGGGACTAACGGGAGACAATGAGCAGTTCTTC. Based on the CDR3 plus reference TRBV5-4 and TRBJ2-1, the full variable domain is ETGVTQSPTHLIKTRGQQVTLRCSSQSGHNTVSWYQQALGQGPQFIFQYYREEENGRGNFPPRFSGLQFPNYSSELNVNALELDDSALYLCASSPPGLTGDNEQFFGPGTRLTVL.

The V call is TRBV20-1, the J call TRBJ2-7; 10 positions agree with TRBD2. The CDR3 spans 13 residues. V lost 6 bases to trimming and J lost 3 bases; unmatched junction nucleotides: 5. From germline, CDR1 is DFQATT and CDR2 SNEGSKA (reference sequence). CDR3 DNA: TGCAGTGCCCCAGGGACTAGCGTCTACGAGCAGTACTTC. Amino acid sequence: CSAPGTSVYEQYF.

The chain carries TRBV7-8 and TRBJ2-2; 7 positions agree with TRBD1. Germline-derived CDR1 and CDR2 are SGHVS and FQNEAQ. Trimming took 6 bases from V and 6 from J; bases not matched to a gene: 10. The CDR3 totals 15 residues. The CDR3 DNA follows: TGTGCCAGCAGTCCCGGGACAGTTACTTCCGGGGAGCTGTTTTTT. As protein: CASSPGTVTSGELFF.

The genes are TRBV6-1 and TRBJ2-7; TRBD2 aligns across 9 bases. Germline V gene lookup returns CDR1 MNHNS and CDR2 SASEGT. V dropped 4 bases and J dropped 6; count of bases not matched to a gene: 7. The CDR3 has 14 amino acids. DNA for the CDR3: TGTGCCAGCAGTGTTCGGCGGGAGGGTACCGAGCAGTACTTC. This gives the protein CASSVRREGTEQYF.

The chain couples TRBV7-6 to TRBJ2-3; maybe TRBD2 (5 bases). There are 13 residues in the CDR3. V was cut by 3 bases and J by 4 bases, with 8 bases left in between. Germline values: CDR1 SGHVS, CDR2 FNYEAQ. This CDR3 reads CASSFAEADTQYF. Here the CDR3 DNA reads TGTGCCAGCAGCTTTGCGGAGGCAGATACGCAGTATTTT.

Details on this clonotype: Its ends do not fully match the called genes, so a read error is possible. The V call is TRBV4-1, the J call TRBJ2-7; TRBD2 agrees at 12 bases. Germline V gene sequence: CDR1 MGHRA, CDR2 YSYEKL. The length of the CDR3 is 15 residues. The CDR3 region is CASSPTSGSSYEQYF. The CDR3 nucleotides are TGTGCCAGCAGCCCGACTAGCGGGAGCTCCTACGAGCAGTACTTC.

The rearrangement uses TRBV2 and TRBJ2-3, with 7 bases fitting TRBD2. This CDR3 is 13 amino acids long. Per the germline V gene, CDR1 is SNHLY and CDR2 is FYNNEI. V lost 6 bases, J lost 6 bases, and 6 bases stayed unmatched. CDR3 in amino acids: CASRISGLDTQYF. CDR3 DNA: TGTGCCAGCAGGATTAGCGGGTTGGATACGCAGTATTTT.

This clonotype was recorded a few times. DNA of the CDR3: TGTGCCAGTAGTACAGGGGGCGGCCAGCCCCAGCATTTT. This gives the protein CASSTGGGQPQHF. This chain links TRBV19 with TRBJ1-5; 8 bases map to TRBD1. The CDR3 contains 13 residues. CDR1 and CDR2 (germline): LNHDA, SQIVND (reference sequence). With V trimmed by 4 bases and J by 7 bases, 3 bases remained unmatched.

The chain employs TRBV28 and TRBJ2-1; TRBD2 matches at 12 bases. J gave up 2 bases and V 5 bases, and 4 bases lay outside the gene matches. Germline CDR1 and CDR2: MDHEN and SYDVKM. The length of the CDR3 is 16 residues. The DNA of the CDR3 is TGTGCCAGCAGTACCCCTAGCGGGAGGGCCTACAATGAGCAGTTCTTC. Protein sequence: CASSTPSGRAYNEQFF.

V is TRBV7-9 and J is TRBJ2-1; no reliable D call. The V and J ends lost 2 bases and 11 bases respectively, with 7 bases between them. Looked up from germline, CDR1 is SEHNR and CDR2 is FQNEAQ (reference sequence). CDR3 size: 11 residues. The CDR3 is CASSLKLKQFF. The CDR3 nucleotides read TGTGCCAGCAGCTTAAAGTTAAAGCAGTTCTTC. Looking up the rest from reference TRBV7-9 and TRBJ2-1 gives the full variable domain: DTGVSQNPRHKITKRGQNVTFRCDPISEHNRLYWYRQTLGQGPEFLTYFQNEAQLEKSRLLSDRFSAERPKGSFSTLEIQRTEQGDSAMYLCASSLKLKQFFGPGTRLTVL.

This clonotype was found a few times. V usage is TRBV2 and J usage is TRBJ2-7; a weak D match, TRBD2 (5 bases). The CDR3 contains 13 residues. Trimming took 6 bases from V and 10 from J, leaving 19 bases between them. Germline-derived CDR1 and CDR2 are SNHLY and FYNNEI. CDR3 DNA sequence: TGTGCCAGCAGCCCCGGGGATCATACGTTTCAGTACTTC. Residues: CASSPGDHTFQYF.

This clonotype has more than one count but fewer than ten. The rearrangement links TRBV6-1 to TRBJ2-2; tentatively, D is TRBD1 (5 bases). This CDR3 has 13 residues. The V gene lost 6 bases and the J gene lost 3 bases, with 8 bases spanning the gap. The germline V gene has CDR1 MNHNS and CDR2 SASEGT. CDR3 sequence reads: CASRPGHTGELFF. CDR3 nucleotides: TGTGCCAGCAGGCCAGGGCACACCGGGGAGCTGTTTTTT.